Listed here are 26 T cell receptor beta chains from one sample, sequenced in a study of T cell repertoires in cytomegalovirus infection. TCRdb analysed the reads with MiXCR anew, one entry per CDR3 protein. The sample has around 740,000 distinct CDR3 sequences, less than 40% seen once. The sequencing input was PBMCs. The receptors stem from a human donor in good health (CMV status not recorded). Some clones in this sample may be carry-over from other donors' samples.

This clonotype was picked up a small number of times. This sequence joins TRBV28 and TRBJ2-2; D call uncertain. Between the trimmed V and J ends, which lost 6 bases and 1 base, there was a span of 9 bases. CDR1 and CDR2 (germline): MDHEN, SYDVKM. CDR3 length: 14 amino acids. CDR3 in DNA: TGTGCCAGCAGACGAGTCCTGAACACCGGGGAGCTGTTTTTT. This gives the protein CASRRVLNTGELFF.

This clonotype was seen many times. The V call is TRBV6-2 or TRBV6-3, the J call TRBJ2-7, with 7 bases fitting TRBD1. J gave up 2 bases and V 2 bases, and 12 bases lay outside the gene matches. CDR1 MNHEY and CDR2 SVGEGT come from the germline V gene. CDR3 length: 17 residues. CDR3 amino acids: CASSYRLTWDSAYEQYF. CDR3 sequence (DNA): TGTGCCAGCAGTTACCGACTGACGTGGGACAGCGCCTACGAGCAGTACTTC.

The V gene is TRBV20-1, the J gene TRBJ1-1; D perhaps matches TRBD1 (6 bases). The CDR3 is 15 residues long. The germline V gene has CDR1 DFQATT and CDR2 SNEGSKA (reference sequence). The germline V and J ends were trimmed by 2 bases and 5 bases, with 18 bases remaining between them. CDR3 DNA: TGCAGTGCTAGAACCACAGCGGGGGCTGGGACTGAAGCTTTCTTT. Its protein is CSARTTAGAGTEAFF.

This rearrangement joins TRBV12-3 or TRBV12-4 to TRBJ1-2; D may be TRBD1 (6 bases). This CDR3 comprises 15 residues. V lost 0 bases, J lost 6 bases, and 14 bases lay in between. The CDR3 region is CASSLAGGRGNGYTF. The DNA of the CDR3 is TGTGCCAGCAGTTTAGCGGGGGGCAGGGGAAATGGCTACACCTTC.

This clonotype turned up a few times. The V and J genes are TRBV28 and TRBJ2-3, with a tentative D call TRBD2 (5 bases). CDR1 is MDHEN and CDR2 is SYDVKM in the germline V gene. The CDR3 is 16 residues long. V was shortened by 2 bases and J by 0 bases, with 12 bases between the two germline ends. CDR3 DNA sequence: TGTGCCAGCAGTTTACGGACTGGTGCTAGCACAGATACGCAGTATTTT. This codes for CASSLRTGASTDTQYF.

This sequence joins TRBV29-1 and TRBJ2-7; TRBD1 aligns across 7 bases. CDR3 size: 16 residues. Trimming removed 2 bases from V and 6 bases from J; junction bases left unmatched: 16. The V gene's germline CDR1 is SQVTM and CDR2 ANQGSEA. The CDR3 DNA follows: TGCAGCGTTGAAATTAACCCCCCGGGACAGCCATTCGAGCAGTACTTC. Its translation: CSVEINPPGQPFEQYF.

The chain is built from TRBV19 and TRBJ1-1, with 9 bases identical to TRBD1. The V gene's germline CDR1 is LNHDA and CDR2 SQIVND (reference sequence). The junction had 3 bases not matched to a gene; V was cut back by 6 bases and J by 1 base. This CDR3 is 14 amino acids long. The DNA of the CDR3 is TGTGCCAGTAGGGGGGACAGGGAGAACACTGAAGCTTTCTTT. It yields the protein CASRGDRENTEAFF.

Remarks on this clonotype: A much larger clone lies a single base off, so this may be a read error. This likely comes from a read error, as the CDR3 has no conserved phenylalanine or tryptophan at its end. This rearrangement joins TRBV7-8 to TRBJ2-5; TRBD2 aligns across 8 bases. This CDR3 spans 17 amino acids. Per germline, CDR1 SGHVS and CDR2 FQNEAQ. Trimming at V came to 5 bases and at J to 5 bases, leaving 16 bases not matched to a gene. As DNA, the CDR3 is TGTGCCAGCAGCCACGTTAAGCGGGGGCGACTAATGGAGACCCAGTACTTA. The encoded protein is CASSHVKRGRLMETQYL.

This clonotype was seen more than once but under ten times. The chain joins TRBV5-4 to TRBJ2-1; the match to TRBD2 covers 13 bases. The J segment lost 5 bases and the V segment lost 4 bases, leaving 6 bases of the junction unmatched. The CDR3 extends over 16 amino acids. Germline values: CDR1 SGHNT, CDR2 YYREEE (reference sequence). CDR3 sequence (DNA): TGTGCCAGCAGCCAACGCGGACTAGCGGGGGACAATGAGCAGTTCTTC. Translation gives CASSQRGLAGDNEQFF. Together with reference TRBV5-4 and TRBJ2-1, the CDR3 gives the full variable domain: ETGVTQSPTHLIKTRGQQVTLRCSSQSGHNTVSWYQQALGQGPQFIFQYYREEENGRGNFPPRFSGLQFPNYSSELNVNALELDDSALYLCASSQRGLAGDNEQFFGPGTRLTVL.

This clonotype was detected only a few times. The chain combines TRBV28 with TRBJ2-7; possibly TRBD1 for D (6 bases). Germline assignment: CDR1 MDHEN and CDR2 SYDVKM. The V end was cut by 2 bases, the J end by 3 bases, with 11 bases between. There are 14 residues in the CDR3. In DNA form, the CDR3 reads TGTGCCAGCAGTTTAGTGGGGGCGGTCTACGAGCAGTACTTC. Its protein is CASSLVGAVYEQYF.

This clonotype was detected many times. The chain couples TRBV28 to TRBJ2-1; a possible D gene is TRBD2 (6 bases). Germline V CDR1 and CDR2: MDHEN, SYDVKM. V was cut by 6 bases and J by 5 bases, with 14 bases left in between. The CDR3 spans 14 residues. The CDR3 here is CASSYGTRHNEQFF. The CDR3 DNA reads TGTGCCAGCAGCTATGGGACTCGCCACAATGAGCAGTTCTTC.

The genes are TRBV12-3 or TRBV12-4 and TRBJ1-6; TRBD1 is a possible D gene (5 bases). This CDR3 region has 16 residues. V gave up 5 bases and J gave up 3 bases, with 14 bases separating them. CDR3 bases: TGTGCCAGCAGTCCACAGATCAGGGTCTATAATTCACCCCTCCACTTT. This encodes CASSPQIRVYNSPLHF.

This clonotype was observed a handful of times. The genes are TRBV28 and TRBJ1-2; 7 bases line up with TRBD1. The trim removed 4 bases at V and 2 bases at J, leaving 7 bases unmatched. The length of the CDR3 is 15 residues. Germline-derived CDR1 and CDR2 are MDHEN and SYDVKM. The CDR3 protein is CASSSYLTGNYGYTF. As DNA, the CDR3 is TGTGCCAGCAGTTCTTACCTGACAGGGAACTATGGCTACACCTTC.

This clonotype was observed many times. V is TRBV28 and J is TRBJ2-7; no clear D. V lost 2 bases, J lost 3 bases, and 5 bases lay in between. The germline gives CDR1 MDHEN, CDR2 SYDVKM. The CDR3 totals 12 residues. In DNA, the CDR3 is TGTGCCAGCAGTTTACCTTTCTACGAGCAGTACTTC. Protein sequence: CASSLPFYEQYF.

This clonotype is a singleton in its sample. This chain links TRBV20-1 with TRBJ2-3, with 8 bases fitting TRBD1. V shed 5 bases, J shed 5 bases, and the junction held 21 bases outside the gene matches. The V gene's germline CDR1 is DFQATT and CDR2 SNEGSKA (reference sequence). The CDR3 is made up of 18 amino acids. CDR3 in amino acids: CSASPGQGARVIRDTQYF. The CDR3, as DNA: TGCAGTGCTTCCCCAGGGCAGGGGGCGCGCGTTATCAGAGATACGCAGTATTTT.

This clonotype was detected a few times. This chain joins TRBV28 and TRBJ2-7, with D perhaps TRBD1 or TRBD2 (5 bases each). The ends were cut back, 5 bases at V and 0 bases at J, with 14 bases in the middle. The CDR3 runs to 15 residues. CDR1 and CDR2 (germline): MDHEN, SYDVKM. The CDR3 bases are TGTGCCAGCAGTAATCTCTGGGACGGCTCCTACGAGCAGTACTTC. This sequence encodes CASSNLWDGSYEQYF.

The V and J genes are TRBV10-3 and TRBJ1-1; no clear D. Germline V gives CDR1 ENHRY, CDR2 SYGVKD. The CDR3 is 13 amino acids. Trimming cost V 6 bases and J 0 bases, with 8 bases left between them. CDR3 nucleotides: TGTGCCATCAGGGAGAAAATGAACACTGAAGCTTTCTTT. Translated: CAIREKMNTEAFF.

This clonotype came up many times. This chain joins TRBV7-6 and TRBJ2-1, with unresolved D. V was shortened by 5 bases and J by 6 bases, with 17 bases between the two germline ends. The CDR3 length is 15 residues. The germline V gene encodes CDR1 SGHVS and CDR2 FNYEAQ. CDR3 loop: CASSAGSQGFNEQFF. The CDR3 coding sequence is TGTGCCAGCAGCGCTGGCTCACAAGGATTCAATGAGCAGTTCTTC.

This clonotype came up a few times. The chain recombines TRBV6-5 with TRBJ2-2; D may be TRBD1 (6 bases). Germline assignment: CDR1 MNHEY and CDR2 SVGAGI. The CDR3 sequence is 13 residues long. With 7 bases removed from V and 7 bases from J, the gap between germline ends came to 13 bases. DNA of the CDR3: TGTGCCAGCACTACAGGGTCGGGCGGGGAGCTGTTTTTT. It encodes CASTTGSGGELFF.

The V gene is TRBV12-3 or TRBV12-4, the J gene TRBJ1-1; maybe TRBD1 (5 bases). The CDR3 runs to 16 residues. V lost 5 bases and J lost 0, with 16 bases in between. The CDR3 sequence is CASSPSDSYMNTEAFF. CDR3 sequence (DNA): TGTGCCAGCAGTCCGTCCGACAGCTACATGAACACTGAAGCTTTCTTT.

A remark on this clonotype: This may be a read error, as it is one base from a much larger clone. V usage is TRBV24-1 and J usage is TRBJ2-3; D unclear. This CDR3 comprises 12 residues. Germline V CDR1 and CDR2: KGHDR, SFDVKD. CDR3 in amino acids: CANSDLGDTQYF. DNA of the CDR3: TGTGCCAACAGTGACCTAGGGGATACGCAGTATTTT.

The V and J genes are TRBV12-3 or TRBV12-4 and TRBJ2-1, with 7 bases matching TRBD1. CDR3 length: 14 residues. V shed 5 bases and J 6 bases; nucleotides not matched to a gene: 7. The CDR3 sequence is CASSARQGGNEQFF. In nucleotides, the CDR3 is TGTGCCAGCAGTGCAAGACAGGGTGGCAATGAGCAGTTCTTC.

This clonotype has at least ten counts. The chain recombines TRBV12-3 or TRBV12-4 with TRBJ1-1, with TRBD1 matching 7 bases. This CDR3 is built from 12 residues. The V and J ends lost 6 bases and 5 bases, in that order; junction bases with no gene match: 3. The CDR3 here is CASRSGGTEAFF. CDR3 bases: TGTGCCAGCAGATCAGGGGGAACTGAAGCTTTCTTT.

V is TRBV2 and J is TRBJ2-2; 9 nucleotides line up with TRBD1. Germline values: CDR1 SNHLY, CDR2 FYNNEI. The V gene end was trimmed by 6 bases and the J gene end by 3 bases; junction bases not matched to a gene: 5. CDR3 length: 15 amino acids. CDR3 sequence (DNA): TGTGCCAGCAGAGGACAGGGGACTTACACCGGGGAGCTGTTTTTT. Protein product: CASRGQGTYTGELFF. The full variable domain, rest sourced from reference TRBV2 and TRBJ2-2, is EPEVTQTPSHQVTQMGQEVILRCVPISNHLYFYWYRQILGQKVEFLVSFYNNEISEKSEIFDDQFSVERPDGSNFTLKIRSTKLEDSAMYFCASRGQGTYTGELFFGEGSRLTVL.

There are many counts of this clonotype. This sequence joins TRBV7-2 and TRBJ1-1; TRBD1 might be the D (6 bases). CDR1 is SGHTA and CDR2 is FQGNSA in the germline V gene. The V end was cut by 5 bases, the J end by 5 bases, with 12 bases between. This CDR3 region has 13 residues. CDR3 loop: CASSVQGRTEAFF. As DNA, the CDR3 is TGTGCCAGCAGCGTACAGGGTCGGACTGAAGCTTTCTTT.

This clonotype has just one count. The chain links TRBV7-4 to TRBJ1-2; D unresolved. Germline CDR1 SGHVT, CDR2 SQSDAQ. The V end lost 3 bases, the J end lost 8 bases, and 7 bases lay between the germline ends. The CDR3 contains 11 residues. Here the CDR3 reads CASSFGQGYTF. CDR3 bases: TGTGCCAGCAGCTTTGGGCAGGGCTACACCTTC.